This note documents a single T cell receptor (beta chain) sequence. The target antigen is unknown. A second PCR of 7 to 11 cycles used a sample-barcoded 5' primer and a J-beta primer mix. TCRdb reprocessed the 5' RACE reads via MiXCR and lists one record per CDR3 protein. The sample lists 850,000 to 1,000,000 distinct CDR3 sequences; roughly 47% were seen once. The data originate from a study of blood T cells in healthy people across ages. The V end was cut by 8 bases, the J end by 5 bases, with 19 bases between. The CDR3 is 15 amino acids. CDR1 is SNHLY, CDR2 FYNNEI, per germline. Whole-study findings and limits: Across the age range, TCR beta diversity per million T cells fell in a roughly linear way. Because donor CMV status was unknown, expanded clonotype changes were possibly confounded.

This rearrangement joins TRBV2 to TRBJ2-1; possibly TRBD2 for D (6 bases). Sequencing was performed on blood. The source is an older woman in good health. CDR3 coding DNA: TGTGCCAGCCTACTGAGCGGGTCGGCACACAATGAGCAGTTCTTC. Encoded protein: CASLLSGSAHNEQFF.